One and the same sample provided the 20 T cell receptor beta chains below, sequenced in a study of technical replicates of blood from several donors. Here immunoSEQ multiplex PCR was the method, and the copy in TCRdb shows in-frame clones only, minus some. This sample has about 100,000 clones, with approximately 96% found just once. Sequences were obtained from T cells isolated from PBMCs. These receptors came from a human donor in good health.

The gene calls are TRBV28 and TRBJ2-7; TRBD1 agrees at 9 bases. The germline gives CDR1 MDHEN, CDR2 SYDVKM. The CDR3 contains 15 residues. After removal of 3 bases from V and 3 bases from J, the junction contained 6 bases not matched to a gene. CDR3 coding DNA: TGTGCCAGCAGTTTTGGGGACAGGGCTATCTACGAGCAGTACTTC. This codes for CASSFGDRAIYEQYF.

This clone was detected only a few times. CDR3 protein: CASSRPTELNTEAFF. CDR3 DNA sequence: TGTGCCAGCAGTCGACCGACAGAATTGAACACTGAAGCTTTCTTT. The chain uses TRBV28 and TRBJ1-1, with D maybe TRBD1 (5 bases). Trimming pared 5 bases from V and 0 bases from J, leaving 13 bases between. Germline CDR1 reads MDHEN; CDR2 reads SYDVKM. This CDR3 has 15 amino acids.

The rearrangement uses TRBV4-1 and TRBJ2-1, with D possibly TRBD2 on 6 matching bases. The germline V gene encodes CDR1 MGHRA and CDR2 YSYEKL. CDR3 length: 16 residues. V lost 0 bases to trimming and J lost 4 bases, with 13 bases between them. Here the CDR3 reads CASSQDVRDSYNEQFF. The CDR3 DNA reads TGCGCCAGCAGCCAAGATGTAAGGGACTCTTACAATGAGCAGTTCTTC.

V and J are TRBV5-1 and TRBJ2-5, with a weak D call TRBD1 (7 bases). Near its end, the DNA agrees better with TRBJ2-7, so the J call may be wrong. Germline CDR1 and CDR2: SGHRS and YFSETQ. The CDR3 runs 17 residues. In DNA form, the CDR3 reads TGCGCCAGCAGCCCGGCCCCGACAGGGCGGGAACCTTACGAGCAGTACTTC. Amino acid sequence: CASSPAPTGREPYEQYF.

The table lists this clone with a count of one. The CDR3 bases are TGTGCCAGCAGCGGAACGACAGCCTACAATGAGCAGTTCTTC. Translated, it gives CASSGTTAYNEQFF. The chain recombines TRBV2 with TRBJ2-1; perhaps TRBD1 as D (5 bases). Germline assignment: CDR1 SNHLY and CDR2 FYNNEI. Trimming took 6 bases from V and 2 from J, leaving 11 bases between them. The CDR3 consists of 14 residues.

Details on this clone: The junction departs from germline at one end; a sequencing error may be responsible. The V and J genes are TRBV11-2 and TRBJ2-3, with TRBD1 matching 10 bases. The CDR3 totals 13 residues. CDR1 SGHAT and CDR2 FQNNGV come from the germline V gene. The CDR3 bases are TGTGCCAGCAGTCTACTAATCCGGGACAGGGGAGGTTTT. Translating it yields CASSLLIRDRGGF.

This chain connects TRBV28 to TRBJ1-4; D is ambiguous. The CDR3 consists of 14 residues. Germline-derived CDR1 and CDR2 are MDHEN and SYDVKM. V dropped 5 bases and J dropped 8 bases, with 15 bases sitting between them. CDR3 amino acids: CASSTSGSPEKLFF. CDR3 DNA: TGTGCCAGCAGTACCTCCGGGTCCCCCGAAAAACTGTTTTTT.

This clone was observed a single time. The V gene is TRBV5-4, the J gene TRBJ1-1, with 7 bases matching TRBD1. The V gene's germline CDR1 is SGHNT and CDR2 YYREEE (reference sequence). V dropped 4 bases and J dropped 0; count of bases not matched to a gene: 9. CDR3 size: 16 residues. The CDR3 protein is CASSRPGTEMNTEAFF. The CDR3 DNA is TGTGCCAGCAGCCGTCCCGGGACAGAAATGAACACTGAAGCTTTCTTT.

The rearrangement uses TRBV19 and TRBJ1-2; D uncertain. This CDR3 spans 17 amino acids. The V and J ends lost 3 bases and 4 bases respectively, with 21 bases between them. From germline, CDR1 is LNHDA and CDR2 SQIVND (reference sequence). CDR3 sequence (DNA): TGTGCCAGTAGTATTGTGGTCCCGCGGATGGGGAGCTATGGCTACACCTTC. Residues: CASSIVVPRMGSYGYTF.

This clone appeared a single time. This CDR3 reads CATSRDGQFPGNTIYF. The CDR3 DNA sequence: TGTGCCACCAGCAGAGATGGACAGTTCCCTGGAAACACCATATATTTT. The J gene is TRBJ1-3, the V gene TRBV15, with D perhaps matching TRBD1 (6 bases). Looked up from germline, CDR1 is LNHNV and CDR2 is YYDKDF (reference sequence). The length of the CDR3 is 16 residues. The V end was cut by 0 bases, the J end by 2 bases, with 11 bases between. Combining the CDR3 with reference TRBV15 and TRBJ1-3 gives the whole variable domain DAMVIQNPRYQVTQFGKPVTLSCSQTLNHNVMYWYQQKSSQAPKLLFHYYDKDFNNEADTPDNFQSRRPNTSFCFLDIRSPGLGDTAMYLCATSRDGQFPGNTIYFGEGSWLTVV.

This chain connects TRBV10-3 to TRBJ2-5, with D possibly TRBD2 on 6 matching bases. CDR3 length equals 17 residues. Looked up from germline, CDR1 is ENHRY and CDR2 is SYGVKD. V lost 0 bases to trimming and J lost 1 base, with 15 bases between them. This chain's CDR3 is CAISESPSGGTQETQYF. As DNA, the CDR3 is TGTGCCATCAGTGAGTCCCCCAGCGGAGGGACCCAAGAGACCCAGTACTTC.

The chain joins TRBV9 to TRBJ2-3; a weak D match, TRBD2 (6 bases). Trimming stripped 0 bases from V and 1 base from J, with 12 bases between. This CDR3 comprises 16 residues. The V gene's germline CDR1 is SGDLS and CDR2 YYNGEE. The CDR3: CASSVDEGGGTDTQYF. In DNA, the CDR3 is TGTGCCAGCAGCGTAGACGAGGGAGGAGGCACAGATACGCAGTATTTT.

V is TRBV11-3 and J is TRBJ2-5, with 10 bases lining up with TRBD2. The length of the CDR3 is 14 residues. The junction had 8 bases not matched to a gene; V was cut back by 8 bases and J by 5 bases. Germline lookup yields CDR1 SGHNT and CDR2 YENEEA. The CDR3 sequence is CASSSGRAGETQYF. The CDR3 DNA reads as TGTGCCAGCTCCAGCGGGAGGGCAGGGGAGACCCAGTACTTC.

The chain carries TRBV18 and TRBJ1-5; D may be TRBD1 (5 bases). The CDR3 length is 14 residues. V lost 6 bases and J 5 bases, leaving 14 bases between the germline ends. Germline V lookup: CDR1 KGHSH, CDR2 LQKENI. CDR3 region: CASSPSRGDQPQHF. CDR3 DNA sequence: TGTGCCAGCTCCCCTAGTAGGGGCGATCAGCCCCAGCATTTT.

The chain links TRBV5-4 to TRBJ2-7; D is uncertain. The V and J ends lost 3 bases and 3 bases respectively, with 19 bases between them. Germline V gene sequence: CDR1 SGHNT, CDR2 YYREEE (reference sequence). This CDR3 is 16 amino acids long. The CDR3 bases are TGTGCCAGCAGCTACCTGAGAGGCACTTTTAACTACGAGCAGTACTTC. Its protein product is CASSYLRGTFNYEQYF.

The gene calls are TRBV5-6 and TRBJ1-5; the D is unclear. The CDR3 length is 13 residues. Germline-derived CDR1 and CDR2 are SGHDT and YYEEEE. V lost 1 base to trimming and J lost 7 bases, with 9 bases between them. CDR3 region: CASSLSPGQPQHF. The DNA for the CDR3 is TGTGCCAGCAGCTTGAGCCCAGGCCAGCCCCAGCATTTT.

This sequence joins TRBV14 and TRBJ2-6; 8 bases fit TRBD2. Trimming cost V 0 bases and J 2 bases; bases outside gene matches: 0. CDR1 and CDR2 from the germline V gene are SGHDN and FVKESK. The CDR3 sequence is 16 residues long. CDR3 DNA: TGTGCCAGCAGCCAAGAGCGGGGGGCTGGGGCCAACGTCCTGACTTTC. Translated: CASSQERGAGANVLTF. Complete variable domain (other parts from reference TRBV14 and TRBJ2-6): EAGVTQFPSHSVIEKGQTVTLRCDPISGHDNLYWYRRVMGKEIKFLLHFVKESKQDESGMPNNRFLAERTGGTYSTLKVQPAELEDSGVYFCASSQERGAGANVLTFGAGSRLTVL.

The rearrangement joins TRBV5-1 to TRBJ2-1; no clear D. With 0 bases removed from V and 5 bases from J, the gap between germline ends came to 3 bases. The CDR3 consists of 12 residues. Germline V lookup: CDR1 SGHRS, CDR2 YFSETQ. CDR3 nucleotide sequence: TGCGCCAGCAGCTTGGGAGACAATGAGCAGTTCTTC. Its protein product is CASSLGDNEQFF.

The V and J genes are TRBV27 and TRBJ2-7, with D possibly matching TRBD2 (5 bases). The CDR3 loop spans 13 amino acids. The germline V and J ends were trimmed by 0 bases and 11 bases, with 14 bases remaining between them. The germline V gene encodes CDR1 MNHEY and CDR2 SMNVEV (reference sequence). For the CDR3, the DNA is TGTGCCAGCAGTTTATCGTCGGGGTTAGAAAAGTACTTC. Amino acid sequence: CASSLSSGLEKYF.

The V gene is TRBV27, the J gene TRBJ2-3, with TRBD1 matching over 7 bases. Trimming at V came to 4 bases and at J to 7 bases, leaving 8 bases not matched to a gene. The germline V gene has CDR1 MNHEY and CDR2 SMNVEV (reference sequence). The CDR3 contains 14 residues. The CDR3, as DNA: TGTGCCAGCAGTTCGTTGACAGGGTTGAATACGCAGTATTTT. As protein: CASSSLTGLNTQYF.